What follows are 19 T cell receptor beta chains derived from one specimen sequenced in a study of blood T cell repertoires in COVID-19 (dated by TCRdb to 2018 to 2020). Library generation was performed with the immunoSEQ multiplex PCR assay. TCRdb took this table from immuneACCESS and kept in-frame rearrangements with V and J called. Such tables lack part of the clones; where checked against another copy, unresolved V genes explain under half of the gap, and the rest is unexplained. The sample includes approximately 440,000 clones, with roughly 88% observed a single time. The ten top clones hold over 10% of the sample. The sequencing sample was made of peripheral blood. The receptor set was obtained from a woman between 50 and 59 years old with COVID-19, enrolled during active disease.

The chain uses TRBV2 and TRBJ1-1, with D possibly TRBD1 on 5 matching bases. The CDR3 contains 17 residues. Germline CDR1 reads SNHLY; CDR2 reads FYNNEI. With 3 bases removed from V and 3 bases from J, the gap between germline ends came to 20 bases. The CDR3 loop reads CASSDNWIDSPDTEAFF. The CDR3 DNA follows: TGTGCCAGCAGTGATAATTGGATAGACAGCCCAGACACTGAAGCTTTCTTT.

The chain has TRBV12-3 or TRBV12-4 and TRBJ1-1; no clear D. This CDR3 is built from 12 residues. V was trimmed by 3 bases and J by 5 bases, leaving 7 bases between them. This CDR3 reads CASSFGVTEAFF. In DNA form, the CDR3 reads TGTGCCAGCAGTTTCGGAGTGACTGAAGCTTTCTTT.

This clone occurred once. This chain links TRBV6-6 with TRBJ2-2, with TRBD2 identical over 11 bases. Trimming at V came to 5 bases and at J to 0 bases, leaving 11 bases not matched to a gene. Germline V CDR1 and CDR2: MNHNY, SVGAGI (reference sequence). CDR3 length equals 19 residues. CDR3 DNA: TGTGCCAGCAGTCACCGAAATCTAGCGGGGGGAACGAACACCGGGGAGCTGTTTTTT. It specifies CASSHRNLAGGTNTGELFF.

V is TRBV6-5 and J is TRBJ1-2; the D gene is possibly TRBD1 (5 bases). CDR1 and CDR2 from the germline V gene are MNHEY and SVGAGI. The length of the CDR3 is 14 residues. With 0 bases removed from V and 8 bases from J, the gap between germline ends came to 13 bases. CDR3 amino acids: CASSYSMGRGGYTF. CDR3 sequence (DNA): TGTGCCAGCAGTTACTCGATGGGGAGGGGAGGCTACACCTTC.

The chain employs TRBV6-6 and TRBJ2-3; D may be TRBD2 (5 bases). From germline, CDR1 is MNHNY and CDR2 SVGAGI (reference sequence). Trimming took 2 bases from V and 5 from J, leaving 5 bases between them. The CDR3 is 12 residues long. The DNA for the CDR3 is TGTGCCAGCAGTTACGAGGGAGATACGCAGTATTTT. Encoded protein: CASSYEGDTQYF.

This rearrangement joins TRBV3-1 (or the pseudogene TRBV3-2) to TRBJ2-1; 7 bases are a match to TRBD1. Trimming took 4 bases from V and 9 from J; bases not matched to a gene: 3. The CDR3 loop spans 12 amino acids. CDR1 is LGHDT, CDR2 YNNKEL, per germline (reference sequence). CDR3 residues: CASSPSGGEQFF. The CDR3 nucleotides are TGTGCCAGCAGCCCCTCAGGGGGTGAGCAGTTCTTC.

V is TRBV3-1 (or the pseudogene TRBV3-2) and J is TRBJ2-7; 7 bases are shared with TRBD1. Losses at the gene ends were 6 bases for V and 3 bases for J; bases not matched to a gene: 11. CDR3 size: 15 residues. The germline V gene encodes CDR1 LGHDT and CDR2 YNNKEL (reference sequence). In DNA form, the CDR3 reads TGTGCCAGCAGACCGACCGGGACAGCAGACTACGAGCAGTACTTC. Its protein product is CASRPTGTADYEQYF.

The V gene is TRBV27, the J gene TRBJ2-4, with TRBD2 matching 11 bases. Losses at the gene ends were 4 bases for V and 8 bases for J; bases not matched to a gene: 7. The CDR3 length is 15 residues. CDR1 and CDR2 (germline): MNHEY, SMNVEV (reference sequence). The CDR3 nucleotides read TGTGCCAGCAGTTATGGGACTAGCGGATTTGACATTCAGTACTTC. Amino acid sequence: CASSYGTSGFDIQYF.

This clone has only one observation. V and J are TRBV2 and TRBJ2-1; 9 bases line up with TRBD1. Germline V lookup: CDR1 SNHLY, CDR2 FYNNEI. The CDR3 has 16 amino acids. With V trimmed by 7 bases and J by 8 bases, 15 bases remained unmatched. CDR3 sequence reads: CASTIPGTGLSDEQFF. DNA for the CDR3: TGTGCCAGCACCATTCCCGGGACAGGGTTGTCCGATGAGCAGTTCTTC.

V usage is TRBV5-5 and J usage is TRBJ1-4; 7 bases match TRBD1. Trimming took 0 bases from V and 7 from J; bases not matched to a gene: 6. Germline V gene data show CDR1 as SGHKS and CDR2 as YYEKEE (reference sequence). This CDR3 is 15 amino acids long. The chain's CDR3 is CASSLDRGYGEKLFF. In nucleotides, the CDR3 is TGTGCCAGCAGCTTGGACAGGGGTTATGGTGAAAAACTGTTTTTT.

This chain links TRBV5-1 with TRBJ2-7; 8 positions agree with TRBD2. There are 13 residues in the CDR3. J gave up 5 bases and V 3 bases, and 4 bases lay outside the gene matches. CDR1 is SGHRS, CDR2 YFSETQ, per germline. The CDR3 here is CASSSRGGDEQYF. DNA for the CDR3: TGCGCCAGCAGCTCCCGGGGGGGGGACGAGCAGTACTTC.

The V and J genes are TRBV5-1 and TRBJ2-3; TRBD2 matches at 13 bases. Trimming removed 5 bases from V and 7 bases from J; junction bases left unmatched: 4. The CDR3 has 14 residues. CDR1 is SGHRS, CDR2 YFSETQ, per germline. The CDR3 bases are TGCGCCAGCAGACTAGCGGGGGGGCAAAATACGCAGTATTTT. Residues: CASRLAGGQNTQYF.

The chain carries TRBV11-2 and TRBJ1-2; D is undetermined. Germline V gene data show CDR1 as SGHAT and CDR2 as FQNNGV. The CDR3 has 13 amino acids. The germline V and J ends were trimmed by 5 bases and 0 bases, with 7 bases remaining between them. The CDR3 bases are TGTGCCAGCAGCCCAGATACTAACTATGGCTACACCTTC. Encoded protein: CASSPDTNYGYTF.

J is TRBJ2-7 and V is TRBV9; 9 bases match TRBD1. This CDR3 region has 13 residues. J was trimmed by 6 bases and V by 2 bases; bases with no gene match: 3. CDR1 and CDR2 from the germline V gene are SGDLS and YYNGEE. The CDR3 coding sequence is TGTGCCAGCAGCGTCGGGACAGGGACCGAGCAGTACTTC. Its protein is CASSVGTGTEQYF.

The gene calls are TRBV24-1 and TRBJ1-2; D remains unclear. Trimming removed 3 bases at V and 6 bases at J, with 10 bases between. The CDR3 runs 13 residues. CDR1 and CDR2 (germline): KGHDR, SFDVKD. Written as DNA, the CDR3 is TGTGCCACCAGTGATCCTCTAGGAGATGGCTACACCTTC. Residues: CATSDPLGDGYTF.

V is TRBV9 and J is TRBJ1-1; 9 bases align to TRBD1. The CDR3 is 15 amino acids. Germline V CDR1 and CDR2: SGDLS, YYNGEE. V shed 5 bases, J shed 3 bases, and the junction held 8 bases outside the gene matches. This CDR3 reads CASSNGGTGYTEAFF. CDR3 DNA sequence: TGTGCCAGCAGTAACGGGGGGACAGGGTACACTGAAGCTTTCTTT.

Of note for this clone: Other DNA sequences from this sample encode an identical CDR3 as well. This chain links TRBV7-2 with TRBJ2-3; D not certain. The CDR3 sequence is 12 residues long. Trimming stripped 2 bases from V and 3 bases from J, with 3 bases between. Germline assignment: CDR1 SGHTA and CDR2 FQGNSA. DNA of the CDR3: TGTGCCAGCAGCTTACGGACAGATACGCAGTATTTT. Protein product: CASSLRTDTQYF.

The chain employs TRBV6-4 and TRBJ2-2; D is unresolved. Germline V gene lookup returns CDR1 MRHNA and CDR2 SNTAGT. V was trimmed by 2 bases and J by 3 bases, leaving 4 bases between them. CDR3 length: 13 amino acids. CDR3 sequence (DNA): TGTGCCAGCAGTGACCAGTACACCGGGGAGCTGTTTTTT. Translating it yields CASSDQYTGELFF.

The chain recombines TRBV5-1 with TRBJ2-1, with 9 nucleotides matching TRBD2. Germline CDR1 SGHRS, CDR2 YFSETQ. The V segment lost 1 base and the J segment 4 bases; nucleotides outside the gene matches: 6. This CDR3 has 16 residues. CDR3 in DNA: TGCGCCAGCAGCTTGATTCGGCTAGCGGGATACAATGAGCAGTTCTTC. Translation: CASSLIRLAGYNEQFF.